These T cell receptor beta chains were read from a single sample in a study of shared clonotypes between healthy human individuals. The data were produced by immunoSEQ multiplex PCR, yet TCRdb's version contains in-frame clones alone and is incomplete. The table has roughly 110,000 clones, 55% to 70% seen once. Sequencing used memory CD8+ T cells sorted from blood. These receptors originate from a young woman in good health. CDR3s include the opening cysteine and the closing phenylalanine or tryptophan. D genes are given only for firm matches. Rows may omit the clone size; those that give it use once, few, many or a size class.

J gene: TRBJ1-5; clone size: few; V gene: TRBV25-1; D gene: TRBD1; CDR3 DNA: TGTGCCAGCAGTGACGGGACAGGGATGAATAGCAATCAGCCCCAGCATTTT; CDR3 protein: CASSDGTGMNSNQPQHF
J gene: TRBJ2-3; clone size: -; V gene: TRBV6-5; D gene: -; CDR3 DNA: TGTGCCAGCAGTTGGACTGGAACAGATACGCAGTATTTT; CDR3 protein: CASSWTGTDTQYF
J gene: TRBJ2-5; clone size: -; V gene: TRBV6-5; D gene: TRBD2; CDR3 DNA: TGTGCCAGCAGTTACGGGGGAGGGAAAGAGACCCAGTACTTC; CDR3 protein: CASSYGGGKETQYF
J gene: TRBJ2-4; clone size: -; V gene: TRBV19; D gene: TRBD1; CDR3 DNA: TGTGCCAGTAGTATTGGACAGGGGATTAGCCAAAACATTCAGTACTTC; CDR3 protein: CASSIGQGISQNIQYF
J gene: TRBJ1-5; clone size: -; V gene: TRBV28; D gene: TRBD1; CDR3 DNA: TGTGCCAGCAGAACGACAGGGGAAGGTAGTCAGCCCCAGCATTTT; CDR3 protein: CASRTTGEGSQPQHF
J gene: TRBJ2-3; clone size: -; V gene: TRBV11-2; D gene: -; CDR3 DNA: TGTGCCAGCAGCTTAGCCCGGGCTCCGGACACAGATACGCAGTATTTT; CDR3 protein: CASSLARAPDTDTQYF
J gene: TRBJ2-3; clone size: -; V gene: TRBV12-5; D gene: TRBD2; CDR3 DNA: TGTGCTAGTGGTTTGGGACTAGCGGGAAGCACAGATACGCAGTATTTT; CDR3 protein: CASGLGLAGSTDTQYF
J gene: TRBJ2-5; clone size: many; V gene: TRBV9; D gene: -; CDR3 DNA: TGTGCCAGCAGCGTAGCTTGGGGGGCCGAGACCCAGTACTTC; CDR3 protein: CASSVAWGAETQYF
J gene: TRBJ2-1; clone size: many; V gene: TRBV6-6; D gene: TRBD1; CDR3 DNA: TGTGCCAGCGGGGGGACAGGGACTTACAATGAGCAGTTCTTC; CDR3 protein: CASGGTGTYNEQFF
J gene: TRBJ2-7; clone size: -; V gene: TRBV28; D gene: -; CDR3 DNA: TGTGCCAGCAGTTTGAGGGCGGGCCGCGAGCAGTACTTC; CDR3 protein: CASSLRAGREQYF
J gene: TRBJ2-5; clone size: -; V gene: TRBV11-2; D gene: TRBD2; CDR3 DNA: TGTGCCAGCAGCCCCAACTACGGACTAGCGGGAGGGGAGACCCAGTACTTC; CDR3 protein: CASSPNYGLAGGETQYF
J gene: TRBJ2-7; clone size: -; V gene: TRBV15; D gene: TRBD2; CDR3 DNA: TGTGCCACCAGCTTAAAGACTAGCGGCGTCTACGAGCAGTACTTC; CDR3 protein: CATSLKTSGVYEQYF
J gene: TRBJ2-7; clone size: few; V gene: TRBV6-1; D gene: TRBD1; CDR3 DNA: TGTGCCAGCAGTCCGACAGGGGGCTACGAGCAGTACTTC; CDR3 protein: CASSPTGGYEQYF
J gene: TRBJ1-1; clone size: once; V gene: TRBV6-5; D gene: -; CDR3 DNA: TGTGCCAGCAGTTACGGGGGGACTGAAGCTTTCTTT; CDR3 protein: CASSYGGTEAFF